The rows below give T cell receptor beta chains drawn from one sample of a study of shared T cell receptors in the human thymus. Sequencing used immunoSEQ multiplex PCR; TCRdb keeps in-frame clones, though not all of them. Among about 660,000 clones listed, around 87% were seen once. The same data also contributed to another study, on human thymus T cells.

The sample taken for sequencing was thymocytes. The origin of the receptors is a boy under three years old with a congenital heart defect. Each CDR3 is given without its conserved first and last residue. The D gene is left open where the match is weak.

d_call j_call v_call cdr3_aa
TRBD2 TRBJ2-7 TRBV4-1 ASSRTSGTYEQY
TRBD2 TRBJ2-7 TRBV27 ASSLPSLAGVGEQY
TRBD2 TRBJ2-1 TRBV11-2 ASSGSGNYNEQF
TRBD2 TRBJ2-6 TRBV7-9 ASSLGGTSVGGNVLT
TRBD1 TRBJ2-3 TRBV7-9 ASSLPHNRGDHTQY
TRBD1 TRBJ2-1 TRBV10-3 AISDGQGKDEQF
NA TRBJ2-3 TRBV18 ASSPRGLADTDTQY
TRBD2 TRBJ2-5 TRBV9 ASSVAGTSGRRQETQY
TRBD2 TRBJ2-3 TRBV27 ASTPGREESSDTQY
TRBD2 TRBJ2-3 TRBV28 ASSPPGLAGRDTQY
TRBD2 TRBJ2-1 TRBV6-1 ASSRDYSYNEQF
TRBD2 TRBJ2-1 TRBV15 ATSSPPPGLAGVSEQF
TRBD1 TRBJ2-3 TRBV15 ATSLQGKSTDTQY
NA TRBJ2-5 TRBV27 ASSLFNQEETQY
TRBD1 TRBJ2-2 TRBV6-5 ASSYSPGTDTGELF
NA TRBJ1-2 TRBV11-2 ASSPPGLLYGYT
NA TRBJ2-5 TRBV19 ASSPIYRVCTEETQY
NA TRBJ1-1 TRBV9 ASSVGGRPDTEAF
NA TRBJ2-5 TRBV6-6 ASSRGPGVRETQY
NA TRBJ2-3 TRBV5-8 ASSLDQGGSDTQY
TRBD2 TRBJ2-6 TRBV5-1 ASSLRLAGAAGANVLT
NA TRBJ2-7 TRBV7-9 ASSRLAISNRTYEQY
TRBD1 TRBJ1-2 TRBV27 ASSTEDRGAANYGYT
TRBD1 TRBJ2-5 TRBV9 ASSAGPGTGGQETQY
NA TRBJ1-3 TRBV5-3 ARSWSTFSGNTIY
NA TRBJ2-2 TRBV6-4 ASSVGGGDTGELF
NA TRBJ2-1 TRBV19 ASSTPGGVNEQF
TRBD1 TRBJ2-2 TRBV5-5 ASSPRTGTGNTGELF
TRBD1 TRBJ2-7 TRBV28 ATTPGTGSVEQY
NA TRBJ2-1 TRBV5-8 ASSLGIRGGNEQF
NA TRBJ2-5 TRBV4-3 AISWGLGETQY
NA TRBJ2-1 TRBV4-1 ASSQGGNEQF
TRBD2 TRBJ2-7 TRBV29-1 SFDSGSTYEQY
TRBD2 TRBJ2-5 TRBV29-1 SGAGRSGGGREQETQY
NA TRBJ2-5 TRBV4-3 ASSQGGFQETQY
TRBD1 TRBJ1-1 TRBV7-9 ASSLDRPGGPNTEAF
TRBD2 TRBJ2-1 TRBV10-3 AITRGAGVELGEQF
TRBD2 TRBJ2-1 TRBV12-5 ASGLVPGLAGGYNEQF
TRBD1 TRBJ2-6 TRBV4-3 ASSHAEGAVSGANVLT
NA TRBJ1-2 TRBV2 ASSALGDGGNYGYT
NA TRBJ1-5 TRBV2 ASNGQISNQPQH
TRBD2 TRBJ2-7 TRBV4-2 ASSQDLGGGPREQY
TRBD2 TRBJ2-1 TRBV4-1 ASSAGTSAYNEQF
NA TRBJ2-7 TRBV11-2 ASSLVPFGGLSYEQY
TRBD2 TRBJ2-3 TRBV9 ASSVGSSGRTDTQY
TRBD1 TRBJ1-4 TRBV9 ASSVTGEGEKLF
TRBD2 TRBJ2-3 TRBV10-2 ASRAAGLETQY
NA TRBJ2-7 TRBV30 AWAGGTSTELNEQY
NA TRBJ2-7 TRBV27 ASDRIFRGGQVIVPGDEQY
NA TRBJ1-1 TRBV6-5 ASSYSRGTEAF
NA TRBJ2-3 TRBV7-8 ASSLLLATDTQY
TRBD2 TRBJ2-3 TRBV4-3 ASSSGSGKADTQY
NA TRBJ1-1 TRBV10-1 ASSEGGNTEAF